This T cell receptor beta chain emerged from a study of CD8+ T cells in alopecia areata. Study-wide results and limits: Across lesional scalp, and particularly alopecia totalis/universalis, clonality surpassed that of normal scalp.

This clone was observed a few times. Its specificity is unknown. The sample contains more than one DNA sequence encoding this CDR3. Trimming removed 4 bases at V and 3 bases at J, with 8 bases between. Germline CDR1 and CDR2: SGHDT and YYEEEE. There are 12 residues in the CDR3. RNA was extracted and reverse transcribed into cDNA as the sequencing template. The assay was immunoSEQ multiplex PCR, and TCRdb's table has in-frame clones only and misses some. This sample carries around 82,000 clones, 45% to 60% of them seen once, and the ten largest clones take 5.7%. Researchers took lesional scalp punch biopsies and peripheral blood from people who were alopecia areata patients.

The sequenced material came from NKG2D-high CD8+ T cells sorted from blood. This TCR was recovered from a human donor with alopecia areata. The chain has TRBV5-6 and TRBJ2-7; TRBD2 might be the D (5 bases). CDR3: CASSPGSYEQYF. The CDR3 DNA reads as TGTGCCAGCAGCCCGGGGAGCTACGAGCAGTACTTC.